This T cell receptor beta chain was found in a study of blood T cell repertoires in COVID-19 (dated by TCRdb to between 2020 and 2021). Describing the broader study: Samples covering the acute and convalescent phases of COVID-19 were provided by collaborators in the United States, Italy and Spain. The prospective study material was composed of cDNA or gDNA derived from T cells, B-cell-depleted T cells, or PBMCs. Deeply sampled blood TCRbeta repertoires from subjects exposed to, actively infected with, or recovered from COVID-19 were included in the dataset. The repertoires were made available in a free public database intended to serve as a resource for research on the immune response to SARS-CoV-2. Samples were obtained from the ongoing ImmuneRACE study (first 160 participants) and from 1,254 subjects provided by 6 global collaborators. Sample metadata almost always included a de-identified subject ID, COVID-19 status, age in years and sex. HLA class I and class II types, where available, came from metadata supplied by the sample provider rather than from assay-based typing. General study outcomes and caveats: How much clinical and demographic metadata was included differed by source and by participant, and the metadata was provided uncurated.

TCRbeta CDR3 regions were amplified from genomic DNA by means of the immunoSEQ Assay, a bias-controlled multiplex PCR. As for how the authors treated the data: The number of nucleated cells in each sample was estimated by amplification of reference gene primers within the assay. Sequence reads were collapsed and filtered to measure the absolute abundance of every unique TCRbeta CDR3 rearrangement. For each sample, productive Simpson clonality was calculated by taking the square root of Simpson's diversity index across productive rearrangements. TCRdb provides this immuneACCESS table in a form limited to in-frame rearrangements. Some clones are lacking; in checked studies, under half of them reflect an unresolved V gene, and why the rest are absent is not known. V and J calls and clone size come straight from that table; D and trimming were deduced from the DNA. The sample has 250,000 to 350,000 clones on record, approximately 85% of them singletons. The ten largest clones capture roughly 4% of the sample.

The CDR3 runs 14 amino acids, cysteine and phenylalanine included. CDR3 DNA only is kept here, 42 bases in frame from base 1. Taken from the germline V gene, the CDR1 and CDR2 loops are LGHNA and YNFKEQ. Trimming at the junction amounts to 0 bases on V and 6 bases on J, and the germline ends lie 11 bases apart. Participants in the prospective study were enrolled through a virtual design, were aged roughly 18 to 100 years, and lived in 20 to 30 United States geographic areas. Cohort assignment in the prospective study relied on participant-reported clinical history from a screening survey and a study questionnaire. For ImmuneRACE Cohort 3, a participant was defined as recovered based on two consecutive negative NP/OP PCR tests, clearance by a healthcare professional, or resolution of symptoms. In the prospective study, mobile phlebotomists collected whole blood, serum and a nasopharyngeal or oropharyngeal swab from each participant. Participants in the prospective study had the option to provide additional blood draws and questionnaires over an approximately 2-month period. Prospective study blood samples were shipped either frozen or at room temperature before DNA extraction.

Of note for this clone: Its antigen is still unknown. Base quality data are lacking; no much larger clone is found one base away.

Material: PBMCs or T cells enriched from blood (not recorded which). The chain is assembled from TRBV4-2 and TRBJ1-2, with no D gene named confidently. The TCR comes from a woman between 25 and 40 years old who had recovered from COVID-19. The base sequence is TGTGCCAGCAGCCAAGATCGCAGGAATAATGGCTACACCTTC. It translates as CASSQDRRNNGYTF.